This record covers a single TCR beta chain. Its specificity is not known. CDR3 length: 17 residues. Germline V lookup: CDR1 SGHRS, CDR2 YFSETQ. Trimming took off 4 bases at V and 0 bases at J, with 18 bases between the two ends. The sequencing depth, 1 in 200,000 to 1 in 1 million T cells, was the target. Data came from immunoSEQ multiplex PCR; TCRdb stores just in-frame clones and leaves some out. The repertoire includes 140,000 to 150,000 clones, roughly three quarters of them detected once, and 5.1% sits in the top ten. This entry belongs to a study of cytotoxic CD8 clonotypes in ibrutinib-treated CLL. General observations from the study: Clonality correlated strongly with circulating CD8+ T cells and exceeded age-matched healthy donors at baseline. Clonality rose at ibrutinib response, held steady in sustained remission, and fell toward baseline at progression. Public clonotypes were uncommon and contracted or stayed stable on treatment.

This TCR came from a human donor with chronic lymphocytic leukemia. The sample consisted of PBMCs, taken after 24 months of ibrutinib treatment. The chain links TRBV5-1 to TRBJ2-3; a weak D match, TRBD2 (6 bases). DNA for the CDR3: TGCGCCAGCAGCCCCCCCGCGGGGAGCGAAAGCACAGATACGCAGTATTTT. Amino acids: CASSPPAGSESTDTQYF.